One sample yielded the 32 T cell receptor beta chains listed below, sequenced in a study of graft-versus-host responses after intestinal transplantation. Their recognized antigens are unknown. The repertoire was sequenced with immunoSEQ multiplex PCR; TCRdb's copy has only in-frame clones and lacks some. This sample carries around 97,000 clones, roughly 89% of them seen once, and the ten largest clones take approximately 0.18%. The sequenced sample was unstimulated CD4+ T cells sorted from spleen or lymph node cells, obtained before transplant. The source of these receptors is a human donor who was the organ donor for an intestinal transplant.

The chain carries TRBV6-1 and TRBJ1-1; D is perhaps TRBD1 (6 bases). The germline V gene encodes CDR1 MNHNS and CDR2 SASEGT. This CDR3 contains 17 residues. Deletions cut 2 bases from V and 8 bases from J, with 24 bases between. CDR3 amino acids: CASSERGWGTTPREAFF. CDR3 sequence (DNA): TGTGCCAGCAGTGAACGGGGTTGGGGGACAACCCCTAGGGAAGCTTTCTTT.

V gene TRBV4-3 combines with J gene TRBJ1-2, with 9 bases lining up with TRBD1. Germline trimming cut 0 bases from V and 3 bases from J; bases unmatched to any gene: 5. CDR3 length: 16 amino acids. CDR1 is LGHNA and CDR2 is YSLEER in the germline V gene. CDR3 region: CASSQENRGPDYGYTF. The CDR3, as DNA: TGCGCCAGCAGCCAAGAGAACAGGGGGCCGGACTATGGCTACACCTTC.

This chain connects TRBV19 to TRBJ1-1; D is possibly TRBD1 (6 bases). Between the trimmed V and J ends, which lost 5 bases and 1 base, there was a span of 14 bases. This CDR3 comprises 15 residues. Germline V gene data show CDR1 as LNHDA and CDR2 as SQIVND (reference sequence). CDR3 DNA sequence: TGTGCCAGTAGTCTAGTCTTACAGGGGAACACTGAAGCTTTCTTT. As protein: CASSLVLQGNTEAFF. The full variable domain, in which reference TRBV19 and TRBJ1-1 provide the parts outside the CDR3, is DGGITQSPKYLFRKEGQNVTLSCEQNLNHDAMYWYRQDPGQGLRLIYYSQIVNDFQKGDIAEGYSVSREKKESFPLTVTSAQKNPTAFYLCASSLVLQGNTEAFFGQGTRLTVV.

The chain is built from TRBV11-2 and TRBJ2-7; 9 bases fit TRBD1. The CDR3 loop spans 16 amino acids. With 4 bases clipped from V and 7 bases from J, the junction kept 14 bases outside the gene matches. Per germline, CDR1 SGHAT and CDR2 FQNNGV. The DNA of the CDR3 is TGTGCCAGCAGCTCGCAGACAGGGGGTCTCTACGGGGAGCAGTACTTC. Protein sequence: CASSSQTGGLYGEQYF.

The chain is built from TRBV4-3 and TRBJ1-3; D may be TRBD1 (6 bases). Trimming cost V 3 bases and J 4 bases, with 19 bases left between them. The length of the CDR3 is 17 residues. From germline, CDR1 is LGHNA and CDR2 YSLEER. The CDR3 loop is CASSHLPQVQGGNTIYF. The CDR3 region has the DNA TGCGCCAGCAGCCACCTACCCCAGGTACAGGGAGGAAACACCATATATTTT.

In its sample, this clone was seen once. The chain joins TRBV5-4 to TRBJ2-3; TRBD2 agrees at 11 bases. The ends lost 4 bases at V and 4 bases at J; junction bases unmatched: 5. Germline CDR1 reads SGHNT; CDR2 reads YYREEE (reference sequence). The CDR3 sequence is 15 residues long. The CDR3 protein is CASSHSGGAPDTQYF. The CDR3, as DNA: TGTGCCAGCAGCCATAGCGGGGGGGCCCCAGATACGCAGTATTTT.

The chain is built from TRBV4-1 and TRBJ1-6, with D uncertain. The V gene's germline CDR1 is MGHRA and CDR2 YSYEKL. The CDR3 consists of 15 residues. V was trimmed by 1 base and J by 7 bases, leaving 11 bases between them. The CDR3 bases are TGCGCCAGCAGCCAAGTGGGGAGAATGAATTCACCCCTCCACTTT. Amino acid sequence: CASSQVGRMNSPLHF.

The chain uses TRBV29-1 and TRBJ1-2; TRBD1 aligns across 7 bases. The CDR3 length is 12 residues. CDR1 is SQVTM and CDR2 is ANQGSEA in the germline V gene. Germline trimming cut 6 bases from V and 8 bases from J; bases unmatched to any gene: 9. The CDR3 sequence is CSVRETGKGYTF. The CDR3 DNA reads as TGCAGCGTGAGGGAGACAGGGAAGGGCTACACCTTC.

This sequence joins TRBV7-9 and TRBJ2-7; maybe TRBD1 (6 bases). Per germline, CDR1 SEHNR and CDR2 FQNEAQ (reference sequence). V gave up 3 bases and J gave up 0 bases, with 18 bases separating them. The CDR3 runs 17 residues. The CDR3 bases are TGTGCCAGCAGCTTCGCGGTGTCCCGGGACACCTCCTACGAGCAGTACTTC. This translates into CASSFAVSRDTSYEQYF.

V and J are TRBV30 and TRBJ2-3, with D possibly matching TRBD2 (5 bases). V was clipped by 4 bases and J by 3 bases, with 11 bases between them. From germline, CDR1 is GTSNPN and CDR2 SVGIG (reference sequence). The length of the CDR3 is 13 residues. CDR3 region: CAWTASSTDTQYF. CDR3 in DNA: TGTGCCTGGACGGCTAGCAGTACAGATACGCAGTATTTT.

This rearrangement joins TRBV6-1 to TRBJ1-6; 8 bases agree with TRBD1. V lost 4 bases to trimming and J lost 8 bases; unmatched junction nucleotides: 7. Looked up from germline, CDR1 is MNHNS and CDR2 is SASEGT. The CDR3 is made up of 15 amino acids. The CDR3 bases are TGTGCCAGCAGTGGGACAGGGCCGACCTATTCACCCCTCCACTTT. This codes for CASSGTGPTYSPLHF.

The chain carries TRBV18 and TRBJ2-5; TRBD1 matches at 10 bases. The DNA end favors TRBJ2-7, so the J call may be wrong. Looked up from germline, CDR1 is KGHSH and CDR2 is LQKENI. The CDR3 runs to 15 residues. The DNA for the CDR3 is TGTGCCAGCCGACCGGGACAGGGGCGACACTACGAGCAGTACTTC. This gives the protein CASRPGQGRHYEQYF.

The chain links TRBV28 to TRBJ1-5, with TRBD1 matching 7 bases. This CDR3 region has 14 residues. The V and J ends lost 5 bases and 3 bases, in that order; junction bases with no gene match: 4. CDR1 and CDR2 from the germline V gene are MDHEN and SYDVKM. The CDR3: CASSPTGPNQPQHF. The CDR3 nucleotides are TGTGCCAGCAGTCCGACAGGGCCCAATCAGCCCCAGCATTTT.

The chain combines TRBV9 with TRBJ2-7, with TRBD1 matching 11 bases. Losses at the gene ends were 3 bases for V and 0 bases for J; bases not matched to a gene: 2. In germline, CDR1 is SGDLS, CDR2 YYNGEE. The CDR3 spans 15 residues. The DNA of the CDR3 is TGTGCCAGCAGCGGGGGGACAGGGGGCTCCTACGAGCAGTACTTC. Its protein product is CASSGGTGGSYEQYF.

V is TRBV5-5 and J is TRBJ1-2; D gene unclear. Germline CDR1 is SGHKS and CDR2 is YYEKEE (reference sequence). The CDR3 is made up of 14 amino acids. Trimming left V 0 bases short and J 8 bases short, with 14 bases between. CDR3 loop: CASSLASAGGGYTF. For the CDR3, the DNA is TGTGCCAGCAGCTTGGCGTCGGCCGGCGGAGGCTACACCTTC.

J is TRBJ1-1 and V is TRBV13, with 9 bases lining up with TRBD1. V lost 5 bases to trimming and J lost 3 bases; unmatched junction nucleotides: 13. This CDR3 region has 17 residues. Germline CDR1 reads PRHDT; CDR2 reads FYEKMQ (reference sequence). CDR3 sequence reads: CASSGENRDRDDTEAFF. The CDR3 DNA is TGTGCCAGCAGCGGTGAAAACCGGGACAGGGACGACACTGAAGCTTTCTTT.

The CDR3 region has the DNA TGTGCCAGCAGTCCGCCCGACAGGAATGAGCAGTTCTTC. The encoded protein is CASSPPDRNEQFF. The chain carries TRBV28 and TRBJ2-1, with a weak D call TRBD1 (6 bases). Germline lookup yields CDR1 MDHEN and CDR2 SYDVKM. V was clipped by 5 bases and J by 7 bases, with 12 bases between them. The CDR3 has 13 residues.

The CDR3 DNA reads TGCGCCAGCAGCACCCCAGCGGGGGCCCCCGGAGATACGCAGTATTTT. This translates into CASSTPAGAPGDTQYF. V usage is TRBV5-1 and J usage is TRBJ2-3; 8 bases line up with TRBD2. CDR1 SGHRS and CDR2 YFSETQ come from the germline V gene. CDR3 length: 16 residues. V dropped 4 bases and J dropped 5; count of bases not matched to a gene: 12.

The chain recombines TRBV4-2 with TRBJ1-5, with D tentatively TRBD1 (6 bases). The V and J ends lost 2 bases and 0 bases respectively, with 14 bases between them. CDR3 length: 17 residues. The germline gives CDR1 LGHNA, CDR2 YNFKEQ. CDR3 sequence (DNA): TGTGCCAGCAGCCAAACCGGGACATGGAATAGCAATCAGCCCCAGCATTTT. Its protein product is CASSQTGTWNSNQPQHF.

The rearrangement joins TRBV5-5 to TRBJ1-1, with TRBD1 identical over 9 bases. CDR1 and CDR2 from the germline V gene are SGHKS and YYEKEE (reference sequence). The CDR3 runs 14 residues. The V and J ends lost 4 bases and 2 bases, in that order; junction bases with no gene match: 3. The chain's CDR3 is CASSRGQGNTEAFF. The CDR3 DNA is TGTGCCAGCAGCAGGGGACAGGGAAACACTGAAGCTTTCTTT.

V and J are TRBV4-1 and TRBJ1-6; tentatively, D is TRBD1 (5 bases). The length of the CDR3 is 15 residues. Trimming shortened V by 0 bases and J by 7 bases, and 10 bases separated the two germline ends. CDR1 is MGHRA and CDR2 is YSYEKL in the germline V gene. CDR3 residues: CASSQEPGRNSPLHF. The CDR3 bases are TGCGCCAGCAGCCAAGAACCAGGGAGGAATTCACCCCTCCACTTT.

The V call is TRBV11-2, the J call TRBJ1-2, with D maybe TRBD1 (5 bases). This CDR3 spans 15 amino acids. CDR1 and CDR2 (germline): SGHAT, FQNNGV. V lost 3 bases and J 0 bases, leaving 11 bases between the germline ends. The CDR3 is CASSFRQLSNYGYTF. Here the CDR3 DNA reads TGTGCCAGCAGCTTCCGACAGCTATCTAACTATGGCTACACCTTC.

V and J are TRBV7-8 and TRBJ2-5, with D hard to call. This CDR3 contains 12 residues. V gave up 0 bases and J gave up 5 bases, with 4 bases separating them. CDR1 and CDR2 (germline): SGHVS, FQNEAQ. CDR3 coding DNA: TGTGCCAGCAGCTTAGCGCGGGAGACCCAGTACTTC. Protein product: CASSLARETQYF.

The chain uses TRBV4-1 and TRBJ1-6, with unresolved D. The CDR3 totals 15 residues. Looked up from germline, CDR1 is MGHRA and CDR2 is YSYEKL. Trimming shortened V by 4 bases and J by 0 bases, and 7 bases separated the two germline ends. Here the CDR3 DNA reads TGCGCCAGCAGCCCAACGGGCTCCTATAATTCACCCCTCCACTTT. This codes for CASSPTGSYNSPLHF.

The chain joins TRBV6-1 to TRBJ2-5, with D possibly being TRBD1 (5 bases). The V and J ends lost 5 bases and 5 bases respectively, with 6 bases between them. The CDR3 has 11 amino acids. From germline, CDR1 is MNHNS and CDR2 SASEGT. The CDR3: CASSSGETQYF. The CDR3 DNA reads as TGTGCCAGCAGTTCAGGGGAGACCCAGTACTTC.

V usage is TRBV7-2 and J usage is TRBJ2-3, with D uncertain. This CDR3 has 14 residues. The V and J ends lost 4 bases and 2 bases respectively, with 10 bases between them. Per the germline V gene, CDR1 is SGHTA and CDR2 is FQGNSA. CDR3 residues: CASSSRFHTDTQYF. The CDR3 nucleotides are TGTGCCAGCAGCTCCAGGTTTCACACAGATACGCAGTATTTT.

The V call is TRBV7-2, the J call TRBJ1-2; a weak D match, TRBD1 (5 bases). This CDR3 is built from 11 residues. V was cut by 5 bases and J by 8 bases, with 9 bases left in between. Germline-derived CDR1 and CDR2 are SGHTA and FQGNSA. CDR3 coding DNA: TGTGCCAGCAGCCCGCGACAGGGCTACACCTTC. It specifies CASSPRQGYTF.

This chain links TRBV11-2 with TRBJ1-1; no reliable D call. Germline-derived CDR1 and CDR2 are SGHAT and FQNNGV. V was clipped by 3 bases and J by 1 base, with 15 bases between them. The CDR3 is made up of 16 amino acids. CDR3 amino acids: CASSFYPEQPNTEAFF. Written as DNA, the CDR3 is TGTGCCAGCAGCTTTTACCCGGAACAGCCGAACACTGAAGCTTTCTTT.

The chain uses TRBV28 and TRBJ1-2, with D unresolved. Germline V gene lookup returns CDR1 MDHEN and CDR2 SYDVKM. Trimming cost V 11 bases and J 4 bases, with 11 bases left between them. This CDR3 region has 11 residues. The CDR3 here is CASRGSYGYTF. CDR3 sequence (DNA): TGTGCCTCCAGAGGGTCCTATGGCTACACCTTC.

The chain employs TRBV28 and TRBJ1-2, with D uncertain. Germline V gene data show CDR1 as MDHEN and CDR2 as SYDVKM. The CDR3 sequence is 12 residues long. Trimming cost V 6 bases and J 2 bases, with 7 bases left between them. The CDR3 nucleotides are TGTGCCAGCAGCACGCTAAACTATGGCTACACCTTC. Translating it yields CASSTLNYGYTF.

The CDR3 loop is CAWSVPGYGYTF. The CDR3 region has the DNA TGTGCCTGGAGTGTACCAGGCTATGGCTACACCTTC. This chain connects TRBV30 to TRBJ1-2; D remains ambiguous. The CDR3 covers 12 residues. V lost 0 bases, J lost 4 bases, and 6 bases lay in between. The germline gives CDR1 GTSNPN, CDR2 SVGIG (reference sequence).

Details on this clone: This specimen includes other DNA sequences encoding the same CDR3. The chain carries TRBV27 and TRBJ1-2; the D is unclear. Germline V gene data show CDR1 as MNHEY and CDR2 as SMNVEV (reference sequence). V shed 5 bases and J shed 7 bases, with 14 bases lying between them. The CDR3 has 13 residues. The CDR3 DNA reads as TGTGCCAGCAGTCCCGCGGGCCGGGTTGGCTACACCTTC. Translated, it gives CASSPAGRVGYTF.